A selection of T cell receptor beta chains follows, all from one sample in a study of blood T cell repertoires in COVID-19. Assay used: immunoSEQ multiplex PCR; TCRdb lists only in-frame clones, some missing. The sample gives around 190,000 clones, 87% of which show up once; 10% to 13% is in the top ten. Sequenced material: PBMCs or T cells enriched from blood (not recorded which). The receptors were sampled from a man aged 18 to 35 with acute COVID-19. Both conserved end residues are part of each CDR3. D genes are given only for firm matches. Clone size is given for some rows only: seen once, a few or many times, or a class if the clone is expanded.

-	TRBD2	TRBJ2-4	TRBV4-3	TGCGCCAGCAGCCAAGACACTAGCGGTTTAGGGGCTCAGTACTTC	CASSQDTSGLGAQYF
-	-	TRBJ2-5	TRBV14	TGTGCCAGCAGCCAATCCGGGACATGGAAAGCGACCCAGTACTTC	CASSQSGTWKATQYF
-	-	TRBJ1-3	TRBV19	TGTGCCAGTACTGAGGATACCTCTGGAAACACCATATATTTT	CASTEDTSGNTIYF
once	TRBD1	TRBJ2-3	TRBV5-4	TGTGCCAGCAGTCAGGACAGGGGTAAGGCTACGCAGTATTTT	CASSQDRGKATQYF
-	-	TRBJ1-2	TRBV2	TGTGCCAGCAGGATGACAGAGCCCTCCCTTCGGACCTTC	CASRMTEPSLRTF
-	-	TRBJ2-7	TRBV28	TGTGCCAGCAGTTTAAAGGCAGGGACAACCTACGAGCAGTACTTC	CASSLKAGTTYEQYF
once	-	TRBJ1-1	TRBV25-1	TGTGCCAGCAGTGAAGGGGGGGGAGACATCTTTGAAGCTTTCTTT	CASSEGGGDIFEAFF
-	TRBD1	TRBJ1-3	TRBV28	TGTGCCAGCAGTATACCCACAGGGGGCCTAGGAAACACCATATATTTT	CASSIPTGGLGNTIYF
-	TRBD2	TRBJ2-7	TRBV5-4	TGTGCCAGCAGCTTGGGTGCGGGAGGGCCTGGGGAGCAGTACTTC	CASSLGAGGPGEQYF
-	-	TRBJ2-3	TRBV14	TGTGCCAGCAGCCCTTCCGGCCTACAGGGAGCGAACACAGATACGCAGTATTTT	CASSPSGLQGANTDTQYF
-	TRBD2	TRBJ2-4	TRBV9	TGTGCCAGCAGCGCTGGGACTACCGTAGCCAAAAACATTCAGTACTTC	CASSAGTTVAKNIQYF
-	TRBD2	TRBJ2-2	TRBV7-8	TGTGCCAGCAGCCCATTCCGCGCTAGCGGGAGTAGCGGGGAGCTGTTTTTT	CASSPFRASGSSGELFF
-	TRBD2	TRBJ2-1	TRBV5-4	TGTGCCAGCAGCTTTGGGACTAGCGGATACAATGAGCAGTTCTTC	CASSFGTSGYNEQFF
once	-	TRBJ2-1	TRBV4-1	TGCGCCAGCAGCCGCACAGGGTATAACGATGAGCAGTTCTTC	CASSRTGYNDEQFF
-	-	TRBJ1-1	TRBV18	TGTGCCAGCTCACCACCGGGGCACACTGAAGCTTTCTTT	CASSPPGHTEAFF
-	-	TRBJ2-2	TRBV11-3	TGTGCCAGCAGCTTAGATACAACGTTCGCGGGCACCGGGGAGCTGTTTTTT	CASSLDTTFAGTGELFF
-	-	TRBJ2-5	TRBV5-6	TGTGCCAGCAGCCCTACCTTGGGGGGAGGAGAGACCCAGTACTTC	CASSPTLGGGETQYF
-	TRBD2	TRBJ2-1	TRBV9	TGTGCCAGCAGCGGCGGCGGGAGCTCCTACAATGAGCAGTTCTTC	CASSGGGSSYNEQFF
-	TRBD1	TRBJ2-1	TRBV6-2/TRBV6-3	TGTGCCAGCAGTTACAGTGGACAGGGGAACTACAATGAGCAGTTCTTC	CASSYSGQGNYNEQFF
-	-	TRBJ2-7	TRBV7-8	TGTGCCAGCAGCCCCATTTCTCCTATAGCGGACTCCTACGAGCAGTACTTC	CASSPISPIADSYEQYF
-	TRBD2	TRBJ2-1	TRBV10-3	TGTGCCATCAGTGAAATGTGGGGGGCCCTCGCAGGGACTAGCGACTACAATGAGCAGTTCTTC	CAISEMWGALAGTSDYNEQFF
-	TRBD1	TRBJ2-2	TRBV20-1	TGCAGTGCTAGTCCCGGGACAGGGGACGGGGAGCTGTTTTTT	CSASPGTGDGELFF
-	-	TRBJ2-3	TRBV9	TGTGCCAGCAGCGTAGTGGGGACTAGCACAGATACGCAGTATTTT	CASSVVGTSTDTQYF
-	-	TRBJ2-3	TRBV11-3	TGTGCCAGCAGCTTAGATGGGGGAGGCGTAGATACGCAGTATTTT	CASSLDGGGVDTQYF
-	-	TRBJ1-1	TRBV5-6	TGTGCCAGCACCCAAGGAGGGGTCGAAGCTTTCTTT	CASTQGGVEAFF
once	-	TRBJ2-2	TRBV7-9	TGTGCCAGCAGAACCGCCTCAGGGTTGGGCGGGGAGCTGTTTTTT	CASRTASGLGGELFF
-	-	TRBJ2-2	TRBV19	TGTGCCAGCCAATTGACGGGGTACACCGGGGAGCTGTTTTTT	CASQLTGYTGELFF
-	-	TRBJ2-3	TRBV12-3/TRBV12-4	TGTGCCAGCAGTTGGCGGGATACGCAGTATTTT	CASSWRDTQYF
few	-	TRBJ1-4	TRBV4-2	TGTGCCAGCAGCCAAGATCGTGACGGGAATGAAAAACTGTTTTTT	CASSQDRDGNEKLFF
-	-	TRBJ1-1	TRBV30	TGTGCCTGGAGTGTCAGGGGTACTGAAGCTTTCTTT	CAWSVRGTEAFF
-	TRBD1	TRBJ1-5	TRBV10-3	TGTGCCATCAGTGGCCGACAGGGGGCCCCTTCCAATCAGCCCCAGCATTTT	CAISGRQGAPSNQPQHF
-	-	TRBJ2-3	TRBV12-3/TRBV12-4	TGTGCCAGCAGTTTGAGGGACACAGATACGCAGTATTTT	CASSLRDTDTQYF
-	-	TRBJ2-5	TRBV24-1	TGTGCCACCAGTGGTCCGGGAACAGATGATGGAGAGACCCAGTACTTC	CATSGPGTDDGETQYF
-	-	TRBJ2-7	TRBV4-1	TGCGCCAGCAGCACTACAGGTACCGAGCAGTACTTC	CASSTTGTEQYF
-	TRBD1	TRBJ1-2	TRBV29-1	TGCAGCGTTGAAGGGTACAGGGGTCGGCGGGATGGCTACACCTTC	CSVEGYRGRRDGYTF